The sequence of this T cell receptor beta chain was determined in a study of blood T cell repertoires in COVID-19. Sequencing was performed with immunoSEQ multiplex PCR; in TCRdb, only in-frame clones are kept and a portion is missing. The table has over 150,000 clones, more than 70% seen once. Germline V CDR1 and CDR2: SGHNT, YYREEE (reference sequence). This CDR3 has 14 residues. V was clipped by 4 bases and J by 9 bases; unmatched bases: 8. The origin of this receptor is a man aged 50-60 years with active or convalescent COVID-19. The chain couples TRBV5-4 to TRBJ2-1; 9 bases line up with TRBD1. Sequences were obtained from peripheral blood. CDR3: CASSPRDRDSEQFF. The DNA for the CDR3 is TGTGCCAGCAGCCCCCGGGACAGGGACAGTGAGCAGTTCTTC.